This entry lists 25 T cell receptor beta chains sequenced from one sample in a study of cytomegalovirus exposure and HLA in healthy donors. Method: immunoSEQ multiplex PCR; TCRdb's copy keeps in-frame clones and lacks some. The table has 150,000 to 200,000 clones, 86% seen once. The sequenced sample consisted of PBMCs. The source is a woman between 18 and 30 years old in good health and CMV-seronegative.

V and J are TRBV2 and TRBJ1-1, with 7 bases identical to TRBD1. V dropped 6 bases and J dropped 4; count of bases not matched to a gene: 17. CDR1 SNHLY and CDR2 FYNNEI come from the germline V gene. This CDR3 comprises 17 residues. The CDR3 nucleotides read TGTGCCAGCAGCCTTAGAAGAGGGACAGAAGCCTCCACTGAAGCTTTCTTT. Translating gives CASSLRRGTEASTEAFF.

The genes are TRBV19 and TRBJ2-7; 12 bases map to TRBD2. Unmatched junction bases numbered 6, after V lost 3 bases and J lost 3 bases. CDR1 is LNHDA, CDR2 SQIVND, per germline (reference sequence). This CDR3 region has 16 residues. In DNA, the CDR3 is TGTGCCAGTAGTATCGCCGGACTAGCGGGGCACTACGAGCAGTACTTC. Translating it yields CASSIAGLAGHYEQYF.

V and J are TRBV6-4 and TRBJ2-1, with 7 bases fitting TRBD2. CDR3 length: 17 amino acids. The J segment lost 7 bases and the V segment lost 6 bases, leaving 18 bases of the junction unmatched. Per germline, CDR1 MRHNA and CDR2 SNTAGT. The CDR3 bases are TGTGCCAGCAGCCATAAGGAGGCGGGAGAGGAGTCGAATGAGCAGTTCTTC. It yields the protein CASSHKEAGEESNEQFF.

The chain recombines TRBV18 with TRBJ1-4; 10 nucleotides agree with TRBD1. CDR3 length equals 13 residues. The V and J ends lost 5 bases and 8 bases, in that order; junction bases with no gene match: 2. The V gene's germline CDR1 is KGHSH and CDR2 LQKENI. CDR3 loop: CASSSGQGEKLFF. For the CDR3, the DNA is TGTGCCAGCTCATCGGGACAGGGGGAAAAACTGTTTTTT.

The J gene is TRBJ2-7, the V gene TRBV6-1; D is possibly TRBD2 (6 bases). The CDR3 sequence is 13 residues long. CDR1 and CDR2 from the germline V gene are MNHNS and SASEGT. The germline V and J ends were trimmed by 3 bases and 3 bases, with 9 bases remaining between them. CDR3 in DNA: TGTGCCAGCAGTGAGGGGGGAAACTACGAGCAGTACTTC. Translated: CASSEGGNYEQYF.

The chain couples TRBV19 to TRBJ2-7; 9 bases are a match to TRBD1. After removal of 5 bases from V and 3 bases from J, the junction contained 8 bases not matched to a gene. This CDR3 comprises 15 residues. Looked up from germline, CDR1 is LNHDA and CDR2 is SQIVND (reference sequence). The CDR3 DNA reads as TGTGCCAGTAGTCAGGGACAGGGCAAAATCTACGAGCAGTACTTC. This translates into CASSQGQGKIYEQYF.

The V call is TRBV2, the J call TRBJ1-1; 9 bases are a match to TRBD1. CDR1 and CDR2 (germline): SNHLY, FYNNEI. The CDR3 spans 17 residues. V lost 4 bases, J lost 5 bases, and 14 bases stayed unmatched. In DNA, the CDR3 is TGTGCCAGCAGTGGTGGGACAGGGCTAATAACTGGGACTGAAGCTTTCTTT. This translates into CASSGGTGLITGTEAFF.

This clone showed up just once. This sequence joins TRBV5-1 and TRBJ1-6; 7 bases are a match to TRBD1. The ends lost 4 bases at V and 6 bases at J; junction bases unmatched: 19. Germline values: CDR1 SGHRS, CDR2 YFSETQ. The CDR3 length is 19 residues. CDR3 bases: TGCGCCAGCAGCGCCCCTACAGGGGCTCCCTCTTTGGTTAATTCACCCCTCCACTTT. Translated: CASSAPTGAPSLVNSPLHF.

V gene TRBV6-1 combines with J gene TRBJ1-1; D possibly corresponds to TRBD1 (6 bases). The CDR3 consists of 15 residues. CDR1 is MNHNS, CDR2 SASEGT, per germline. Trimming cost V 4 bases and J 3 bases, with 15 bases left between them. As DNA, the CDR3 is TGTGCCAGCAGTGGGACAGTTGGGGGGGACACTGAAGCTTTCTTT. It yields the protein CASSGTVGGDTEAFF.

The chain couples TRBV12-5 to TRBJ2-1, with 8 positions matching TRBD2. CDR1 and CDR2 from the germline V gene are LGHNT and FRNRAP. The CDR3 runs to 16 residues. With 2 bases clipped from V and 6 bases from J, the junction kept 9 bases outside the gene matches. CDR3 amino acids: CASGLRTSSPFNEQFF. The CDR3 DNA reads TGTGCTAGTGGTTTGCGGACTAGCAGCCCCTTCAATGAGCAGTTCTTC. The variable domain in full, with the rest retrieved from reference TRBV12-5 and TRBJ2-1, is DARVTQTPRHKVTEMGQEVTMRCQPILGHNTVFWYRQTMMQGLELLAYFRNRAPLDDSGMPKDRFSAEMPDATLATLKIQPSEPRDSAVYFCASGLRTSSPFNEQFFGPGTRLTVL.

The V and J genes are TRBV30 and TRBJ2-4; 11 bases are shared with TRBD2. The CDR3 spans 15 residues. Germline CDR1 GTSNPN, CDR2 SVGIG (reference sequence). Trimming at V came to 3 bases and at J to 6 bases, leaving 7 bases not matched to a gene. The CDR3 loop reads CAWSGGLAERNIQYF. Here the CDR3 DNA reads TGTGCCTGGAGCGGGGGACTAGCGGAAAGAAACATTCAGTACTTC.

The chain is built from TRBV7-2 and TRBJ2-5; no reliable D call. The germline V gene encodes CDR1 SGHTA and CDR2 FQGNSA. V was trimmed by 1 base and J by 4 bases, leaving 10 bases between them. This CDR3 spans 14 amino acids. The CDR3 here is CASSLVGRGETQYF. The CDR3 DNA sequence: TGTGCCAGCAGCTTAGTCGGCAGAGGAGAGACCCAGTACTTC.

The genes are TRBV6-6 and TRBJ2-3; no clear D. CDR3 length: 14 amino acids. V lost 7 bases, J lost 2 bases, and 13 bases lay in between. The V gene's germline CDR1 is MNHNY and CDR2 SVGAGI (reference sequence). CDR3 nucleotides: TGTGCCAGCACCCCAGCAGGCTCCACAGATACGCAGTATTTT. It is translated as CASTPAGSTDTQYF.

The CDR3 here is CASSVAATGSGNTIYF. The DNA of the CDR3 is TGTGCCAGCAGCGTAGCCGCGACAGGCTCTGGAAACACCATATATTTT. This chain links TRBV9 with TRBJ1-3; tentative D call: TRBD1 (6 bases). The germline V and J ends were trimmed by 0 bases and 0 bases, with 10 bases remaining between them. Germline V CDR1 and CDR2: SGDLS, YYNGEE. This CDR3 is 16 amino acids long.

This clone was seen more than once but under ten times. This CDR3 is CSAVTHYEQYF. As DNA, the CDR3 is TGCAGCGCCGTAACACACTACGAGCAGTACTTC. The chain employs TRBV29-1 and TRBJ2-7; D call uncertain. V lost 7 bases, J lost 3 bases, and 10 bases lay in between. From germline, CDR1 is SQVTM and CDR2 ANQGSEA. This CDR3 spans 11 amino acids.

CDR3 residues: CASVESGGNGYTF. The CDR3 bases are TGTGCCAGCGTGGAATCAGGGGGCAATGGCTACACCTTC. The chain carries TRBV2 and TRBJ1-2; 8 bases map to TRBD1. The CDR3 sequence is 13 residues long. Germline-derived CDR1 and CDR2 are SNHLY and FYNNEI. V was clipped by 8 bases and J by 6 bases; unmatched bases: 8.

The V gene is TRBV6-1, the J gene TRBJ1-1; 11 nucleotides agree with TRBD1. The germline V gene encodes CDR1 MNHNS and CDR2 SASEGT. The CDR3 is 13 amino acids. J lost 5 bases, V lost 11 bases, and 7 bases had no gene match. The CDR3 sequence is CAAGTGGGTEAFF. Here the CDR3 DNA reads TGTGCCGCTGGGACAGGGGGTGGAACTGAAGCTTTCTTT.

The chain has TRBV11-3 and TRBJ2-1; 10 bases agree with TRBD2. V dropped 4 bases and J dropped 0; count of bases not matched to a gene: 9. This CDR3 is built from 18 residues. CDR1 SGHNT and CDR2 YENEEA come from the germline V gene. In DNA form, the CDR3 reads TGTGCCAGCAGCTCTGGACTAGCGGAGGCCTCCTCCTACAATGAGCAGTTCTTC. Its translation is CASSSGLAEASSYNEQFF.

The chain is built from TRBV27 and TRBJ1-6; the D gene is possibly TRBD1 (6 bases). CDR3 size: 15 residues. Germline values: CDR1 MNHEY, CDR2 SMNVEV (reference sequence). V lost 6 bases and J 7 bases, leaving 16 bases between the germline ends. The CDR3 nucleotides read TGTGCCAGCAGCCCCCTTCAGGGGATGAATTCACCCCTCCACTTT. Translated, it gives CASSPLQGMNSPLHF.

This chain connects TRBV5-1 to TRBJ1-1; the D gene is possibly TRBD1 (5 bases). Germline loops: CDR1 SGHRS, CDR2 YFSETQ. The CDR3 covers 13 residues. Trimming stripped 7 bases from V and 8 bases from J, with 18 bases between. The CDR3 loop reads CASRFSGQAEAFF. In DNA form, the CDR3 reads TGCGCCAGCCGGTTTTCAGGGCAGGCCGAAGCTTTCTTT.

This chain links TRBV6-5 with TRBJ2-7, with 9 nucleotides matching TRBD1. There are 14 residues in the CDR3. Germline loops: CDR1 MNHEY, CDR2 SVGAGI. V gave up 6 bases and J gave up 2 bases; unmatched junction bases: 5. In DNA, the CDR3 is TGTGCCAGCAGGCGGGACAGGGCAACCTACGAGCAGTACTTC. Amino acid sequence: CASRRDRATYEQYF.

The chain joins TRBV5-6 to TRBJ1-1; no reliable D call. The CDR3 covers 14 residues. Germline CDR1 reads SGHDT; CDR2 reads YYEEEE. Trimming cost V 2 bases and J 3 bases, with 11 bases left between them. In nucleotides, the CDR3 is TGTGCCAGCAGCTTCGTTTCAGTGGACACTGAAGCTTTCTTT. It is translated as CASSFVSVDTEAFF.

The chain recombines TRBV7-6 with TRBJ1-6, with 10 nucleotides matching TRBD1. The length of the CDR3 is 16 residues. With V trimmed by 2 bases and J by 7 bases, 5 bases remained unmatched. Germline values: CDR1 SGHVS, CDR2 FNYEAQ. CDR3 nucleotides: TGTGCCAGCAGCTTAATGTGGGGACAGGGGAATTCACCCCTCCACTTT. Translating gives CASSLMWGQGNSPLHF.

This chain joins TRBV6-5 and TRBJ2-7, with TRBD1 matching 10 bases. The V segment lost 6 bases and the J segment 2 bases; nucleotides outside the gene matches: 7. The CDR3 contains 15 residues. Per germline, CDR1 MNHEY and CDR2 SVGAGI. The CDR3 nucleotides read TGTGCCAGCAGCTTTAGGACAGGGGGTACCTACGAGCAGTACTTC. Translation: CASSFRTGGTYEQYF.

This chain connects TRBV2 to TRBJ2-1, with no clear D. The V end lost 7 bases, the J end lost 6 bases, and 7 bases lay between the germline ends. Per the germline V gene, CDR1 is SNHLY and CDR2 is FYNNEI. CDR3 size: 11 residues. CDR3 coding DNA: TGTGCCAGCACCCCTACCAATGAGCAGTTCTTC. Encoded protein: CASTPTNEQFF. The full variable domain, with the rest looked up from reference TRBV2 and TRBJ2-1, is EPEVTQTPSHQVTQMGQEVILRCVPISNHLYFYWYRQILGQKVEFLVSFYNNEISEKSEIFDDQFSVERPDGSNFTLKIRSTKLEDSAMYFCASTPTNEQFFGPGTRLTVL.